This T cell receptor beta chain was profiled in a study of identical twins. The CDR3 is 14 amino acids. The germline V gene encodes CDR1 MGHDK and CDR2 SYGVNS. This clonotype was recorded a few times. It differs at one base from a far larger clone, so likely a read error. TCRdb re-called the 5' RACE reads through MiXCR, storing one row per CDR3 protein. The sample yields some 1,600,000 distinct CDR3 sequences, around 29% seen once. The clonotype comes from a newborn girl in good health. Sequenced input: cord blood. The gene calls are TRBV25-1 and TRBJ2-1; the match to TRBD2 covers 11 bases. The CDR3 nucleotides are TGTGCCAGCAGTGGGACTAGCGGGTACAATGAGCGGTTCTTC. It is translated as CASSGTSGYNERFF.